This T cell receptor beta chain appears in the sequencing data of a study of PD-L1 blockade in urothelial cancer. Study context: Dosed intravenously at 1,200 mg every 3 weeks, atezolizumab was initiated by patients around 2014. Typically, measured as a median, blood samples had 140,000 or so T cells.

This clone was seen more than once but under ten times. The germline V gene has CDR1 MNHNS and CDR2 SASEGT. The V segment lost 6 bases and the J segment 1 base; nucleotides outside the gene matches: 4. The CDR3 runs 15 residues. Patients' urothelial carcinoma was locally advanced or metastatic. This table comes from immunoSEQ multiplex PCR, and its TCRdb copy is limited to in-frame clones, with some not included. The data show 100,000 or so clones, around 85% seen once. J is TRBJ1-1 and V is TRBV6-1; TRBD1 agrees at 11 bases. Sequenced here: PBMCs, sampled around atezolizumab (anti-PD-L1) treatment. The TCR comes from a man in his fifties or sixties with urothelial cancer. CDR3 region: CASRPGQGGNTEAFF. CDR3 sequence (DNA): TGTGCCAGCAGACCGGGACAGGGGGGGAACACTGAAGCTTTCTTT.